This T cell receptor (beta chain) stems from a study of T cell changes during pregnancy in multiple sclerosis. Using immunoSEQ multiplex PCR, the repertoire was profiled, and TCRdb retains in-frame clones only, with some absent. Counted here are 40,000 to 45,000 clones, under 95% occurring once; the ten biggest clones make up over 0.45%. The CDR3 sequence is 17 residues long. Per the germline V gene, CDR1 is LGHNA and CDR2 is YSLEER. With V trimmed by 4 bases and J by 8 bases, 14 bases remained unmatched. V gene TRBV4-3 combines with J gene TRBJ1-4, with 9 bases matching TRBD1. The receptor's source is a female donor with multiple sclerosis, enrolled in a pregnancy study. The sequences come from CD4+ T cells from peripheral blood mononuclear cells, collected in the third trimester of pregnancy. CDR3 sequence reads: CASSPRLNDRGFEKLFF. The CDR3 DNA reads TGCGCCAGCAGCCCGAGACTAAACGACAGGGGGTTCGAAAAACTGTTTTTT.